This T cell receptor beta chain was observed in a study of blood T cell repertoires in COVID-19. Study summary: The samples span acute and convalescent COVID-19 from the United States, Italy and Spain. PBMCs, B-cell-depleted T cells, or T cells were the source of the cDNA or gDNA that made up the material.

Germline loops: CDR1 MNHEY, CDR2 SVGEGT. V lost 6 bases, J lost 7 bases, and 13 bases lay in between. The CDR3 sequence is 13 residues long. As processed by the authors: It was from reference gene primer amplification that nucleated cell counts were estimated. The repertoire was sequenced with immunoSEQ multiplex PCR; TCRdb's copy has only in-frame clones and lacks some. The V and J calls and clone size come from that table; D and trimming were worked out from the DNA. The sample lists 130,000 to 150,000 clones, approximately 88% seen once, with less than 2% in the top ten. V usage is TRBV6-2 or TRBV6-3 and J usage is TRBJ1-5, with a weak D call TRBD1 (6 bases). The TCR was taken from a woman aged 50 to 60 with acute or convalescent COVID-19. Sequencing was carried out using peripheral blood. The CDR3 coding sequence is TGTGCCAGCAGCCACAGGGCGGACCAGCCCCAGCATTTT. Protein sequence: CASSHRADQPQHF.